This is a list of T cell receptor beta chains from one sample in a study of blood T cell repertoires in COVID-19. Measured with immunoSEQ multiplex PCR; TCRdb has only the in-frame clones, and not every one. The table has roughly 150,000 clones, roughly four fifths seen once. Sequences were obtained from peripheral blood. These receptors originate from a man between 65 and 85 years old who had recovered from COVID-19. The conserved cysteine and the conserved F or W are not part of the CDR3 here. A D gene is named only where the DNA matches it firmly. Size tells how often a clone was seen (once, few, many) or the class of an expanded clone, and some rows leave it out.

d_call clone_size cdr3_length v_call cdr3_aa
NA NA 11 TRBV6-4 ASSLNAGGELF
NA few 10 TRBV29-1 SSQTNTGELF
TRBD1 few 16 TRBV7-9 ASSHLPGQGPGGYEQY
TRBD1 once 13 TRBV7-8 ASSLFGTGATEAF
TRBD1 NA 13 TRBV5-1 ASSLGGTDPHEQY
NA NA 13 TRBV9 ASSVASPSTDTQY
NA once 15 TRBV6-1 ASSEGAGFYSNQPQH
NA few 9 TRBV24-1 ATSRGNTQY
NA NA 12 TRBV18 ASSPGTGANVLT
TRBD1 NA 15 TRBV5-1 ASSYTVPGQGAETQY
NA NA 16 TRBV7-6 ASSLAQGSASGANVLT
TRBD2 NA 11 TRBV25-1 ASKLAEYGELF
TRBD2 NA 14 TRBV7-2 ASSLASGRATREQY
TRBD1 NA 13 TRBV5-6 ASSLRGTANYGYT
TRBD1 once 14 TRBV5-4 ASSPGTGGANAEAF
TRBD1 NA 14 TRBV7-9 ASSAGQGAYYTEAF